This T cell receptor (beta chain) was observed in a study of blood T cell repertoires in COVID-19. Study background: Acute and convalescent COVID-19 specimens originated in the United States, Italy and Spain. PBMCs, B-cell-depleted T cells, or T cells provided the cDNA or gDNA that made up the material.

CDR1 is SEHNR, CDR2 FQNEAQ, per germline (reference sequence). The CDR3 sequence is 16 residues long. V lost 4 bases and J lost 3; bases outside the gene matches: 7. Original processing methods: Quantification of nucleated cells was approximated via reference gene primer amplification. The repertoire was sequenced with immunoSEQ multiplex PCR; TCRdb's copy has only in-frame clones and lacks some. That table furnishes V, J and clone size, whereas the DNA furnished D and trimming. The data contain approximately 54,000 clones, more than 65% of them singletons. Sequencing was performed on peripheral blood. V usage is TRBV7-9 and J usage is TRBJ2-4; 9 positions agree with TRBD1. The TCR sequence derives from a human donor in a cohort sampled during active COVID-19. The CDR3 nucleotides read TGTGCCAGCAGCTCCGACAGGACAGGGGTCAAAAACATTCAGTACTTC. Its protein is CASSSDRTGVKNIQYF.